A single sample is the source of the 21 T cell receptor beta chains below, sequenced in a study of OX40 agonist ivuxolimab in advanced cancers. TCRdb's table, derived via immunoSEQ multiplex PCR, lists solely in-frame clones and lacks some. There are approximately 90,000 clones in the sample; roughly 85% occur only once, and 1.1% to 1.5% lies in the top ten. The source was CD4+ or CD8+ T cells sorted from blood, collected in a trial of the OX40 agonist ivuxolimab. The source of these receptors is an adult with an advanced solid tumor such as melanoma, head and neck, liver or kidney cancer.

The CDR3: CASSLEAGGKLFF. The CDR3 coding sequence is TGTGCCAGCAGCTTAGAGGCAGGGGGAAAACTGTTTTTT. The chain recombines TRBV7-2 with TRBJ1-4; 7 bases align to TRBD1. The junction had 3 bases not matched to a gene; V was cut back by 1 base and J by 10 bases. The CDR3 runs 13 residues. Germline CDR1 and CDR2: SGHTA and FQGNSA. Together with reference TRBV7-2 and TRBJ1-4, the CDR3 gives the full variable domain: GAGVSQSPSNKVTEKGKDVELRCDPISGHTALYWYRQSLGQGLEFLIYFQGNSAPDKSGLPSDRFSAERTGGSVSTLTIQRTQQEDSAVYLCASSLEAGGKLFFGSGTQLSVL.

V is TRBV5-1 and J is TRBJ2-4, with TRBD1 matching over 9 bases. The germline V gene encodes CDR1 SGHRS and CDR2 YFSETQ. There are 15 residues in the CDR3. J gave up 7 bases and V 2 bases, and 7 bases lay outside the gene matches. The CDR3 reads CASSFGTGRGNIQYF. DNA for the CDR3: TGCGCCAGCAGCTTCGGGACAGGGAGAGGGAACATTCAGTACTTC.

This clone was found once. The chain links TRBV5-4 to TRBJ2-3; 10 bases are a match to TRBD2. From germline, CDR1 is SGHNT and CDR2 YYREEE (reference sequence). Trimming at V came to 4 bases and at J to 1 base, leaving 9 bases not matched to a gene. The CDR3 totals 17 residues. CDR3 sequence reads: CASSPPPSGGRTDTQYF. CDR3 coding DNA: TGTGCCAGCAGCCCTCCCCCTAGCGGGGGACGCACAGATACGCAGTATTTT.

The gene calls are TRBV6-5 and TRBJ1-4, with 7 positions matching TRBD1. Trimming removed 2 bases from V and 4 bases from J; junction bases left unmatched: 7. Germline V gene sequence: CDR1 MNHEY, CDR2 SVGAGI. The length of the CDR3 is 16 residues. The CDR3 DNA sequence: TGTGCCAGCAGTTACGAGGGACAGAAGATTAATGAAAAACTGTTTTTT. It specifies CASSYEGQKINEKLFF.

The CDR3 DNA follows: TGTGCCAGTAGTACCCCCCCGGGCGCAGACTCCTACGAGCAGTACTTC. Its protein product is CASSTPPGADSYEQYF. The genes are TRBV19 and TRBJ2-7; D gene ambiguous. The CDR3 spans 16 residues. Trimming took off 4 bases at V and 0 bases at J, with 16 bases between the two ends. Germline V gene sequence: CDR1 LNHDA, CDR2 SQIVND (reference sequence).

The J gene is TRBJ1-4, the V gene TRBV6-5; D unresolved. Trimming pared 6 bases from V and 6 bases from J, leaving 11 bases between. The CDR3 sequence is 13 residues long. The germline V gene has CDR1 MNHEY and CDR2 SVGAGI. The CDR3 region is CASRPRRDEKLFF. CDR3 sequence (DNA): TGTGCCAGCAGGCCGAGGAGAGATGAAAAACTGTTTTTT.

The chain uses TRBV29-1 and TRBJ1-1; D possibly corresponds to TRBD1 (6 bases). The CDR3 extends over 14 amino acids. With 7 bases removed from V and 0 bases from J, the gap between germline ends came to 15 bases. Germline V gene lookup returns CDR1 SQVTM and CDR2 ANQGSEA. CDR3 in DNA: TGCAGCGCGAAGAAGGGACAACTGAACACTGAAGCTTTCTTT. Its translation is CSAKKGQLNTEAFF.

This clone occurred a few times. The V call is TRBV27, the J call TRBJ2-3, with 14 bases aligning to TRBD2. The J segment lost 4 bases and the V segment lost 5 bases, leaving 14 bases of the junction unmatched. The germline CDR1 and CDR2 sequences are MNHEY and SMNVEV (reference sequence). This CDR3 has 19 amino acids. DNA for the CDR3: TGTGCCAGCAGTGCGGTAGGACCGGGACTAGCGGGAGCGGCAGATACGCAGTATTTT. As protein: CASSAVGPGLAGAADTQYF.

The rearrangement joins TRBV7-2 to TRBJ2-3; 10 nucleotides line up with TRBD2. Trimming cost V 7 bases and J 4 bases; bases outside gene matches: 14. The length of the CDR3 is 17 residues. Germline CDR1 reads SGHTA; CDR2 reads FQGNSA. The CDR3 bases are TGTGCCAGCACCAATCCCACAGCGGGAGGGGTCGCAGATACGCAGTATTTT. Its translation: CASTNPTAGGVADTQYF.

A few counts support this clone. The rearrangement links TRBV6-4 to TRBJ2-4; D gene unclear. Trimming took 0 bases from V and 0 from J, leaving 15 bases between them. This CDR3 spans 18 amino acids. Germline assignment: CDR1 MRHNA and CDR2 SNTAGT. CDR3 nucleotides: TGTGCCAGCAGTGACTCGAAGACCCTGTACCTAGCCAAAAACATTCAGTACTTC. Protein: CASSDSKTLYLAKNIQYF.

This clone showed up just once. The rearrangement uses TRBV7-3 and TRBJ2-1; 9 bases fit TRBD2. The CDR3 contains 15 residues. V was pared by 6 bases and J by 2 bases, with 5 bases of the junction left unmatched. CDR1 SGHTA and CDR2 FQGTGA come from the germline V gene. CDR3 bases: TGTGCCAGCAGTAGAGCGGGAGGTCCCTACAATGAGCAGTTCTTC. Encoded protein: CASSRAGGPYNEQFF.

The CDR3 loop is CASSLERQGPQPQHF. As DNA, the CDR3 is TGTGCCAGCAGCTTAGAGCGACAGGGCCCACAGCCCCAGCATTTT. The chain couples TRBV7-8 to TRBJ1-5, with TRBD1 matching over 7 bases. In germline, CDR1 is SGHVS, CDR2 FQNEAQ. Germline trimming cut 1 base from V and 7 bases from J; bases unmatched to any gene: 7. The CDR3 sequence is 15 residues long. Full variable domain (remainder filled in from reference TRBV7-8 and TRBJ1-5): GAGVSQSPRYKVAKRGQDVALRCDPISGHVSLFWYQQALGQGPEFLTYFQNEAQLDKSGLPSDRFFAERPEGSVSTLKIQRTQQEDSAVYLCASSLERQGPQPQHFGDGTRLSIL.

The chain combines TRBV5-1 with TRBJ2-2, with a tentative D call TRBD1 (6 bases). Per germline, CDR1 SGHRS and CDR2 YFSETQ. There are 14 residues in the CDR3. Deletions cut 2 bases from V and 6 bases from J, with 11 bases between. The CDR3 loop reads CASSFAGVPGELFF. The CDR3 DNA follows: TGCGCCAGCAGCTTCGCAGGGGTCCCCGGGGAGCTGTTTTTT.

The chain uses TRBV28 and TRBJ2-5, with a weak D call TRBD2 (7 bases). With 1 base removed from V and 5 bases from J, the gap between germline ends came to 17 bases. Germline CDR1 is MDHEN and CDR2 is SYDVKM. The CDR3 has 16 residues. CDR3: CASSLLRRGGWETQYF. In nucleotides, the CDR3 is TGTGCCAGCAGTTTATTAAGGAGGGGGGGCTGGGAGACCCAGTACTTC. The complete variable domain, with remaining parts taken from reference TRBV28 and TRBJ2-5, reads DVKVTQSSRYLVKRTGEKVFLECVQDMDHENMFWYRQDPGLGLRLIYFSYDVKMKEKGDIPEGYSVSREKKERFSLILESASTNQTSMYLCASSLLRRGGWETQYFGPGTRLLVL.

The chain combines TRBV6-6 with TRBJ1-3; D unresolved. The CDR3 has 12 residues. Trimming removed 4 bases from V and 6 bases from J, with 7 bases in between. Germline V gene data show CDR1 as MNHNY and CDR2 as SVGAGI (reference sequence). This chain's CDR3 is CASSSSENTIYF. CDR3 coding DNA: TGTGCCAGCAGTTCATCCGAAAACACCATATATTTT.

The chain uses TRBV6-1 and TRBJ2-5, with D maybe TRBD2 (5 bases). The CDR3 has 13 residues. The germline V and J ends were trimmed by 7 bases and 4 bases, with 13 bases remaining between them. Germline loops: CDR1 MNHNS, CDR2 SASEGT. The CDR3 loop is CASIRGWGETQYF. The CDR3 coding sequence is TGTGCCAGCATCCGAGGGTGGGGAGAGACCCAGTACTTC.

The chain employs TRBV4-3 and TRBJ2-5, with 10 bases identical to TRBD1. Per germline, CDR1 LGHNA and CDR2 YSLEER. Trimming removed 0 bases from V and 10 bases from J; junction bases left unmatched: 5. The CDR3 has 14 residues. The CDR3: CASSQDRQGAIQYF. In DNA form, the CDR3 reads TGCGCCAGCAGCCAAGATAGACAGGGGGCTATCCAGTACTTC.

There are a few counts of this clone. V gene TRBV2 combines with J gene TRBJ2-7; 9 positions agree with TRBD1. The junction had 11 bases not matched to a gene; V was cut back by 7 bases and J by 7 bases. Germline V gives CDR1 SNHLY, CDR2 FYNNEI. The CDR3 loop spans 14 amino acids. Here the CDR3 reads CASTQPGTGREQYF. CDR3 in DNA: TGTGCCAGCACCCAACCAGGGACAGGGAGGGAGCAGTACTTC.

V is TRBV18 and J is TRBJ1-5, with D unresolved. The CDR3 totals 13 residues. The ends were cut back, 3 bases at V and 3 bases at J, with 6 bases in the middle. From germline, CDR1 is KGHSH and CDR2 LQKENI. The CDR3 DNA sequence: TGTGCCAGCTCACCTACGTTCAATCAGCCCCAGCATTTT. This sequence encodes CASSPTFNQPQHF.

The chain couples TRBV5-4 to TRBJ2-1; 10 bases are shared with TRBD2. V trimming: 6 bases; J trimming: 4 bases; junction bases outside the gene matches: 7. The CDR3 is made up of 15 amino acids. Germline V CDR1 and CDR2: SGHNT, YYREEE (reference sequence). This CDR3 is CASTLLAGGYNEQFF. CDR3 bases: TGTGCCAGCACCCTCTTAGCGGGAGGTTACAATGAGCAGTTCTTC.

The rearrangement joins TRBV5-6 to TRBJ1-1; D perhaps matches TRBD1 (5 bases). Trimming pared 0 bases from V and 2 bases from J, leaving 17 bases between. CDR3 length: 17 amino acids. Germline CDR1 SGHDT, CDR2 YYEEEE. The CDR3 DNA is TGTGCCAGCAGCTTGGCCCTTACCGGGACGGTTAACACTGAAGCTTTCTTT. Translating it yields CASSLALTGTVNTEAFF. Variable domain in full (rest from reference TRBV5-6 and TRBJ1-1): DAGVTQSPTHLIKTRGQQVTLRCSPKSGHDTVSWYQQALGQGPQFIFQYYEEEERQRGNFPDRFSGHQFPNYSSELNVNALLLGDSALYLCASSLALTGTVNTEAFFGQGTRLTVV.